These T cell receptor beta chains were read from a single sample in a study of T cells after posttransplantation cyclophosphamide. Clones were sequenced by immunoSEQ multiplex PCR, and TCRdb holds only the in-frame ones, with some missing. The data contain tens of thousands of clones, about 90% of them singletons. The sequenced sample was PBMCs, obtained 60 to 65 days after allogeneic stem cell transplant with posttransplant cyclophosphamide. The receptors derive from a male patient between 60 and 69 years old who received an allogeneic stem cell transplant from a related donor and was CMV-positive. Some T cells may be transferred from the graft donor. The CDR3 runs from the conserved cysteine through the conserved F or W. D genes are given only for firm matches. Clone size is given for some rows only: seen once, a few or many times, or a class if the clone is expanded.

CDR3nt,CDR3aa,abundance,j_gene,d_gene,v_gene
TGTGCCATCAGTCTACAGGGGGCCTTTAGCACAGATACGCAGTATTTT,CAISLQGAFSTDTQYF,-,TRBJ2-3,TRBD1,TRBV10-3
TGTGCCAGCAGCCGACAGAACTCTGGGGCCAACGTCCTGACTTTC,CASSRQNSGANVLTF,few,TRBJ2-6,-,TRBV2
TGTGCCAGCAGCTTAGATAGCGGCCAGACCGGGGAGCTGTTTTTT,CASSLDSGQTGELFF,-,TRBJ2-2,-,TRBV11-3
TGTGCCAGCAGCTTTGGAACAGTCACCGGGGAGCTGTTTTTT,CASSFGTVTGELFF,-,TRBJ2-2,-,TRBV5-4
TGTGCCAGCAGCTCAAAAAGCGGGGCCCAAGAGACCCAGTACTTC,CASSSKSGAQETQYF,-,TRBJ2-5,TRBD2,TRBV5-4
TGTGCCAGCAAACCGACAGGGGCCATGAACACTGAAGCTTTCTTT,CASKPTGAMNTEAFF,-,TRBJ1-1,TRBD1,TRBV7-8
TGTGCCAGCAGTGATAGTTCAGGGTCGGAGACCCAGTACTTC,CASSDSSGSETQYF,-,TRBJ2-5,-,TRBV2
TGTGCCAGTACCCTCAACCCCTGGGAGGGCGCCCCCCGTCCGCAGTTCTTC,CASTLNPWEGAPRPQFF,-,TRBJ2-1,TRBD2,TRBV19
TGCGCCAGCAGCTTGGATGGGGGGGGGACTGAAGCTTTCTTT,CASSLDGGGTEAFF,-,TRBJ1-1,-,TRBV5-1
TGTGCTGTCCTCAATGAGGCGGTTAATTCCTATAATTCACCCCTCCACTTT,CAVLNEAVNSYNSPLHF,-,TRBJ1-6,-,TRBV7-2
TGTGCCAGTAGTCCTAAGGACAGGAGATACACCGGGGAGCTGTTTTTT,CASSPKDRRYTGELFF,-,TRBJ2-2,TRBD1,TRBV19
TGCGCCAGCAGCCACCCGGGACAGGGGCAGCTCCGGGAGCTGTTTTTT,CASSHPGQGQLRELFF,-,TRBJ2-2,TRBD1,TRBV4-1
TGTGCCAGCAGGCTGGAAGCGGGGAGGGGAGAGACCCAGTACTTC,CASRLEAGRGETQYF,-,TRBJ2-5,TRBD2,TRBV6-5
TGTGCCAGCAGTCAGGGGACAGTCAATCAGCCCCAGCATTTT,CASSQGTVNQPQHF,-,TRBJ1-5,TRBD1,TRBV2
TGCGCCAGCGAATCAGGACAGGGGTCGAGCGAGCAGTACTTC,CASESGQGSSEQYF,-,TRBJ2-7,TRBD1,TRBV5-1
TGTGCCAGCAGCTTGAGGGGGCAAGAGACCCAGTACTTC,CASSLRGQETQYF,-,TRBJ2-5,-,TRBV5-4
TGTGCCAGCTCCTCTAGCGGGGGCACCTACAATGAGCAGTTCTTC,CASSSSGGTYNEQFF,-,TRBJ2-1,-,TRBV21-1
TGTGCCAGCACAGCGGATTCCAATCAGCCCCAGCATTTT,CASTADSNQPQHF,-,TRBJ1-5,-,TRBV2
TGTGCCAGCAGTTCCACCGGGGGACAGGGAAAAGACCAAGAGACCCAGTACTTC,CASSSTGGQGKDQETQYF,-,TRBJ2-5,TRBD1,TRBV28
TGTGCCAGCAGCTTGATAGGCGGGGGGGCCGGGGTGGGGCAGTATTTT,CASSLIGGGAGVGQYF,-,TRBJ2-3,TRBD2,TRBV5-4
TGTGCCAGCAGTGACAGTCTGAACACTGAAGCTTTCTTT,CASSDSLNTEAFF,few,TRBJ1-1,-,TRBV6-1
TGTGCCAGCAGCTCAGGGGTTTCTGGAAACACCATATATTTT,CASSSGVSGNTIYF,-,TRBJ1-3,-,TRBV7-6
TGTGCCAGCAGTTACCGCCAGGGATCGAACACTGAAGCTTTCTTT,CASSYRQGSNTEAFF,-,TRBJ1-1,-,TRBV6-6
TGTGCCAGCAGTGAACGGATGGACACTTCCACTGAAGCTTTCTTT,CASSERMDTSTEAFF,-,TRBJ1-1,-,TRBV6-1
TGTGCCTGGAGTGCCCCCCTGACAGGGTCTGGAAACACCATATATTTT,CAWSAPLTGSGNTIYF,-,TRBJ1-3,TRBD1,TRBV30
TGCGCCAGCAGCTTTGTCGGACAGGGTAGGTCAGATACGCAGTATTTT,CASSFVGQGRSDTQYF,-,TRBJ2-3,TRBD1,TRBV5-1
TGTGCCAGCAGCTTCTTCGGCCTAGAGGCAGATACGCAGTATTTT,CASSFFGLEADTQYF,-,TRBJ2-3,-,TRBV7-6
TGTGCCATACATCTTGGGAGCAGGCGGGCGACTGAAGCTTTCTTT,CAIHLGSRRATEAFF,-,TRBJ1-1,-,TRBV28
TGTGCCAGTAGTATCTCCCGCGGGACAGTTCGCACTGAAGCTTTCTTT,CASSISRGTVRTEAFF,-,TRBJ1-1,TRBD1,TRBV19
TGTGCCAGCAGCTTGGATGCGACTAGCGGGGGGGTCGCAGATACGCAGTATTTT,CASSLDATSGGVADTQYF,-,TRBJ2-3,TRBD2,TRBV5-6
TGCGCCAGCAGCTTACCAAGCACAGGGACAACTAATGAAAAACTGTTTTTT,CASSLPSTGTTNEKLFF,-,TRBJ1-4,-,TRBV5-1
TGTGCCAGCAGTGGGACAGGGTTAAGGCAGGGGACTGAAGCTTTCTTT,CASSGTGLRQGTEAFF,-,TRBJ1-1,TRBD1,TRBV2
TGTGCCATACCAAGAACTAGGGAGAACACTGAAGCTTTCTTT,CAIPRTRENTEAFF,-,TRBJ1-1,-,TRBV2
TGTGCCAGCAGTTCCCGCTGGACAGGGGATGGCTACACCTTC,CASSSRWTGDGYTF,-,TRBJ1-2,TRBD1,TRBV28
TGCGCCAGCAGCCAAGAAGACAGGTGGGGGAATCAGCCCCAGCATTTT,CASSQEDRWGNQPQHF,-,TRBJ1-5,-,TRBV4-1
TGTGCCAGCAGCTTAGATCGACAAGATACGCAGTATTTT,CASSLDRQDTQYF,-,TRBJ2-3,-,TRBV11-3
TGTGCCTGGAGATCCGTAATCGGGGAGCAGTTCTTC,CAWRSVIGEQFF,-,TRBJ2-1,-,TRBV30
TGTGCCAGCAGTTACGCAACTACAGGGGGAAACACCATATATTTT,CASSYATTGGNTIYF,once,TRBJ1-3,-,TRBV6-5
TGTGCCAGCAGTGAAGCTGGACAGGGGAATCAGCCCCAGCATTTT,CASSEAGQGNQPQHF,-,TRBJ1-5,TRBD1,TRBV6-1
TGTGCCAGCAGCGCCGGGACTAGCGGGGGCCGGGGTGAGACCCAGTACTTC,CASSAGTSGGRGETQYF,-,TRBJ2-5,TRBD2,TRBV9
TGTGCCAGCAGACTACAGGGATGGAGCCAGGTCCTCAGCAATCAGCCCCAGCATTTT,CASRLQGWSQVLSNQPQHF,-,TRBJ1-5,-,TRBV28
TGTGCCAGCTCACCCCAGGACAGGGGACAACAGCCCCAGCATTTT,CASSPQDRGQQPQHF,-,TRBJ1-5,TRBD1,TRBV18
TGTGCCAGCAGGTCGGGGGGGGAACGCATTCAGTACTTC,CASRSGGERIQYF,-,TRBJ2-4,TRBD2,TRBV5-6